What follows describes a single T cell receptor beta chain. This clone's antigen is unknown. The input lacks base qualities; no much larger clone sits a single base away. This sample was taken from a study of blood T cell repertoires in COVID-19 (TCRdb year 2020). In the study overall: Samples from collaborators originated in the United States, Italy and Spain and spanned both the acute and convalescent phases of COVID-19. The prospective study material was composed of cDNA or gDNA derived from T cells, B-cell-depleted T cells, or PBMCs. Deeply sampled blood TCRbeta repertoires from subjects exposed to, actively infected with, or recovered from COVID-19 were included in the dataset. A freely available public database, intended as a resource for researchers studying the immune response to SARS-CoV-2, is where the repertoires were released. The samples were drawn from two sources: the first 160 participants of the ongoing ImmuneRACE study, and fewer than 1,500 subjects contributed by 6 global collaborators. Sample metadata almost always included a de-identified subject ID, COVID-19 status, age in years and sex. Where HLA class I and class II types were available, the types were taken from metadata supplied by the sample provider, not from assay-based typing.

Whole blood was collected in K2EDTA tubes by collaborating institutions according to the institutions' own protocols. Collaborator samples were shipped for TCRbeta analysis as frozen whole blood, isolated PBMCs, or DNA extracted from either sample type. General conclusions and limits of the study: Clinical and demographic metadata were provided uncurated, with the amount varying by source and participant.

The immunoSEQ Assay, a bias-controlled multiplex PCR, was used to amplify TCRbeta CDR3 regions from genomic DNA. On the study's bioinformatics: Within the assay, amplification of reference gene primers was used to estimate how many nucleated cells each sample contained. To quantify the absolute abundance of each unique TCRbeta CDR3 rearrangement, sequence reads were collapsed and filtered. For each sample, productive Simpson clonality was calculated by taking the square root of Simpson's diversity index across productive rearrangements. Held by TCRdb, this immuneACCESS table contains in-frame sequences only and omits some clones. Under half of the omission traces to an unresolved V gene where checked; the cause of the rest is unknown. The DNA was the basis for D and trimming; V, J and clone size are from that table. In all, the sample holds tens of thousands of clones, and less than 95% of those were seen once. 4.8% of the sample goes to the ten largest clones.

As encoded in the germline V gene, CDR1 is SGHDT while CDR2 is YYEEEE. Its CDR3 holds 14 amino acids, cysteine through phenylalanine. Of all the DNA, just the CDR3 is kept, 42 bases in frame from base 1. Compared with germline, V lacks 4 bases and J lacks 4 bases; bases without a gene match: 6. The specimen sequenced was peripheral blood. The TCR was taken from a woman in her sixties or seventies with active COVID-19. The receptor chain draws on TRBV5-6 and TRBJ1-1; the central 8 bases match TRBD1. Here is the DNA: TGTGCCAGCAGCGGGACAGGCTGGGGCACTGAAGCTTTCTTT. This yields the protein CASSGTGWGTEAFF.